Below, 20 T cell receptor beta chains from the same sample are listed, as sequenced in a study of blood T cell repertoires in COVID-19. The protocol was immunoSEQ multiplex PCR, while the TCRdb copy is restricted to in-frame clones and leaves out a portion. Of around 200,000 clones listed, 70% to 80% were seen once; the top ten hold roughly 5.6%. The sequenced sample was peripheral blood. These receptors all come from a woman aged 40 to 50 with COVID-19, enrolled during active disease.

This chain links TRBV29-1 with TRBJ1-2; a possible D gene is TRBD1 (5 bases). The CDR3 totals 13 residues. The germline CDR1 and CDR2 sequences are SQVTM and ANQGSEA. Trimming took off 5 bases at V and 5 bases at J, with 15 bases between the two ends. CDR3 sequence: CSVRGRELYGYTF. CDR3 bases: TGCAGCGTTAGAGGCAGGGAATTGTATGGCTACACCTTC.

The rearrangement joins TRBV5-4 to TRBJ2-3, with 7 bases that match TRBD2. Losses at the gene ends were 2 bases for V and 8 bases for J; bases not matched to a gene: 5. The length of the CDR3 is 13 residues. Germline lookup yields CDR1 SGHNT and CDR2 YYREEE (reference sequence). The CDR3 here is CASSFPREGTQYF. In nucleotides, the CDR3 is TGTGCCAGCAGCTTCCCCAGGGAGGGTACGCAGTATTTT.

The V call is TRBV6-2 or TRBV6-3, the J call TRBJ1-1; D is uncertain. V was pared by 5 bases and J by 10 bases, with 14 bases between. The CDR3 is 12 amino acids. Germline assignment: CDR1 MNHEY and CDR2 SVGEGT. The CDR3 nucleotides are TGTGCCAGCAGTGAGACCCGGAGAGCAGCTTTCTTT. Protein: CASSETRRAAFF.

V and J are TRBV30 and TRBJ1-2; a possible D gene is TRBD1 (5 bases). Per germline, CDR1 GTSNPN and CDR2 SVGIG (reference sequence). Trimming removed 5 bases at V and 8 bases at J, with 12 bases between. This CDR3 contains 11 residues. CDR3: CAWALGHGYTF. CDR3 sequence (DNA): TGTGCCTGGGCTCTGGGGCACGGCTACACCTTC. Supplemented by reference TRBV30 and TRBJ1-2, the full variable domain reads SQTIHQWPATLVQPVGSPLSLECTVEGTSNPNLYWYRQAAGRGLQLLFYSVGIGQISSEVPQNLSASRPQDRQFILSSKKLLLSDSGFYLCAWALGHGYTFGSGTRLTVV.

This clone was recorded only once. The CDR3 DNA sequence: TGTGCCAGCAGCTTAGCGTTTGACAGTGGGGGCACAGATACGCAGTATTTT. It yields the protein CASSLAFDSGGTDTQYF. The chain combines TRBV7-9 with TRBJ2-3; a possible D gene is TRBD1 (5 bases). Trimming took off 0 bases at V and 1 base at J, with 14 bases between the two ends. CDR1 and CDR2 (germline): SEHNR, FQNEAQ (reference sequence). The CDR3 runs to 17 residues.

This chain links TRBV27 with TRBJ1-2, with D perhaps TRBD1 (5 bases). V lost 0 bases to trimming and J lost 5 bases, with 19 bases between them. CDR1 and CDR2 from the germline V gene are MNHEY and SMNVEV (reference sequence). This CDR3 contains 17 residues. CDR3 amino acids: CASSLSRDGGKFYGYTF. The CDR3 coding sequence is TGTGCCAGCAGTTTATCGCGGGACGGCGGCAAATTTTATGGCTACACCTTC.

The chain joins TRBV28 to TRBJ2-1; D may be TRBD2 (7 bases). Germline V gene lookup returns CDR1 MDHEN and CDR2 SYDVKM. V dropped 2 bases and J dropped 5 bases, with 13 bases sitting between them. This CDR3 is built from 15 residues. This CDR3 reads CASSLEGGGNNEQFF. The CDR3 DNA reads as TGTGCCAGCAGTTTAGAAGGGGGGGGGAACAATGAGCAGTTCTTC.

This clone is a singleton in its sample. The gene calls are TRBV25-1 and TRBJ1-6; no reliable D call. The V gene lost 6 bases and the J gene lost 5 bases, with 23 bases spanning the gap. CDR3 size: 18 residues. The germline gives CDR1 MGHDK, CDR2 SYGVNS. The CDR3 nucleotides are TGTGCCAGCAGAGCTTCCCACGCTCGGAGAAGAAATAATTCACCCCTCCACTTT. Amino acid sequence: CASRASHARRRNNSPLHF.

This clone was seen many times. The chain has TRBV27 and TRBJ1-4; no definite D call. V lost 5 bases, J lost 5 bases, and 9 bases lay in between. CDR3 size: 13 residues. Germline lookup yields CDR1 MNHEY and CDR2 SMNVEV (reference sequence). This chain's CDR3 is CASSGRTNEKLFF. In DNA, the CDR3 is TGTGCCAGCAGTGGGAGGACGAATGAAAAACTGTTTTTT.

The genes are TRBV28 and TRBJ1-4; D may be TRBD1 (5 bases). The CDR3 has 16 residues. Germline CDR1 reads MDHEN; CDR2 reads SYDVKM. V lost 6 bases to trimming and J lost 5 bases, with 19 bases between them. The chain's CDR3 is CASSYPLTARNEKLFF. Written as DNA, the CDR3 is TGTGCCAGCAGCTACCCTCTGACAGCTAGGAATGAAAAACTGTTTTTT.

The chain uses TRBV30 and TRBJ1-2; 9 positions agree with TRBD1. Germline V CDR1 and CDR2: GTSNPN, SVGIG (reference sequence). The CDR3 loop spans 16 amino acids. J was trimmed by 6 bases and V by 2 bases; bases with no gene match: 13. CDR3: CAWSYGPGTGSHGYTF. DNA for the CDR3: TGTGCCTGGAGTTATGGACCCGGGACAGGGTCCCATGGCTACACCTTC.

This clone was detected a few times. The chain employs TRBV11-2 and TRBJ2-3, with TRBD1 matching 7 bases. V shed 1 base, J shed 3 bases, and the junction held 7 bases outside the gene matches. Germline lookup yields CDR1 SGHAT and CDR2 FQNNGV. The CDR3 extends over 16 amino acids. CDR3 DNA: TGTGCCAGCAGCTTAGGACGAGGGGGCGCGACAGATACGCAGTATTTT. Translated: CASSLGRGGATDTQYF.

This chain joins TRBV5-4 and TRBJ2-2; a possible D gene is TRBD2 (6 bases). Germline-derived CDR1 and CDR2 are SGHNT and YYREEE (reference sequence). Trimming pared 6 bases from V and 4 bases from J, leaving 19 bases between. The CDR3 length is 16 residues. CDR3: CASTGVVGRGTGELFF. CDR3 in DNA: TGTGCCAGCACGGGGGTCGTGGGGCGCGGCACCGGGGAGCTGTTTTTT.

The rearrangement uses TRBV7-2 and TRBJ2-4, with 12 bases that match TRBD1. This CDR3 is 14 amino acids long. V shed 4 bases, J shed 5 bases, and the junction held 0 bases outside the gene matches. Per the germline V gene, CDR1 is SGHTA and CDR2 is FQGNSA. The CDR3, as DNA: TGTGCCAGCAGCTGGGACAGGGGGCAAAACATTCAGTACTTC. This gives the protein CASSWDRGQNIQYF. Full variable domain (remainder filled in from reference TRBV7-2 and TRBJ2-4): GAGVSQSPSNKVTEKGKDVELRCDPISGHTALYWYRQSLGQGLEFLIYFQGNSAPDKSGLPSDRFSAERTGGSVSTLTIQRTQQEDSAVYLCASSWDRGQNIQYFGAGTRLSVL.

The chain employs TRBV14 and TRBJ2-1; 7 bases fit TRBD1. Germline assignment: CDR1 SGHDN and CDR2 FVKESK. With V trimmed by 4 bases and J by 9 bases, 18 bases remained unmatched. This CDR3 is 17 amino acids long. The DNA for the CDR3 is TGTGCCAGCAGCCCCCTTCGTAGGGGGCTGGTTAGGGGTGAGCAGTTCTTC. Protein product: CASSPLRRGLVRGEQFF.

The sample holds a few counts of this clone. Other nucleotide sequences in the sample specify the same CDR3. This rearrangement joins TRBV9 to TRBJ2-5; D is possibly TRBD1 (5 bases). The CDR3 length is 11 residues. Trimming shortened V by 5 bases and J by 4 bases, and 6 bases separated the two germline ends. Germline CDR1 is SGDLS and CDR2 is YYNGEE. The CDR3 DNA reads TGTGCCAGCAGTAGGGGAGAGACCCAGTACTTC. Its translation: CASSRGETQYF.

The chain has TRBV29-1 and TRBJ2-3; 10 bases align to TRBD2. Germline CDR1 reads SQVTM; CDR2 reads ANQGSEA. V dropped 7 bases and J dropped 6; count of bases not matched to a gene: 13. The CDR3 is 15 residues long. The CDR3 spells CSGSRASGGADTQYF. The CDR3 region has the DNA TGCAGCGGATCTCGTGCGAGCGGGGGGGCTGATACGCAGTATTTT.

This clone was seen only a few times. The chain uses TRBV19 and TRBJ1-5; D perhaps matches TRBD1 (6 bases). Germline CDR1 reads LNHDA; CDR2 reads SQIVND (reference sequence). Trimming pared 5 bases from V and 7 bases from J, leaving 12 bases between. This CDR3 has 13 residues. CDR3 nucleotide sequence: TGTGCCAGTAGTCCCCAGGGGCGGCAGCCCCAGCATTTT. It specifies CASSPQGRQPQHF. The complete variable domain, with remaining parts taken from reference TRBV19 and TRBJ1-5, reads DGGITQSPKYLFRKEGQNVTLSCEQNLNHDAMYWYRQDPGQGLRLIYYSQIVNDFQKGDIAEGYSVSREKKESFPLTVTSAQKNPTAFYLCASSPQGRQPQHFGDGTRLSIL.

This rearrangement joins TRBV27 to TRBJ1-5; the match to TRBD1 covers 12 bases. CDR3 length: 16 residues. V lost 5 bases, J lost 6 bases, and 8 bases stayed unmatched. Per germline, CDR1 MNHEY and CDR2 SMNVEV (reference sequence). CDR3: CASSPGTGGAGQPQHF. CDR3 nucleotide sequence: TGTGCCAGCAGTCCCGGGACAGGGGGCGCGGGTCAGCCCCAGCATTTT.

This clone has a handful of counts. The CDR3 nucleotides read TGTGCCAGTAGTATAGGGGCGTATGCGGGAGTCCACAATGAGCAGTTCTTC. Protein: CASSIGAYAGVHNEQFF. This chain connects TRBV19 to TRBJ2-1; 7 bases map to TRBD2. V gave up 1 base and J gave up 5 bases; unmatched junction bases: 11. The CDR3 is 17 residues long. The V gene's germline CDR1 is LNHDA and CDR2 SQIVND (reference sequence).